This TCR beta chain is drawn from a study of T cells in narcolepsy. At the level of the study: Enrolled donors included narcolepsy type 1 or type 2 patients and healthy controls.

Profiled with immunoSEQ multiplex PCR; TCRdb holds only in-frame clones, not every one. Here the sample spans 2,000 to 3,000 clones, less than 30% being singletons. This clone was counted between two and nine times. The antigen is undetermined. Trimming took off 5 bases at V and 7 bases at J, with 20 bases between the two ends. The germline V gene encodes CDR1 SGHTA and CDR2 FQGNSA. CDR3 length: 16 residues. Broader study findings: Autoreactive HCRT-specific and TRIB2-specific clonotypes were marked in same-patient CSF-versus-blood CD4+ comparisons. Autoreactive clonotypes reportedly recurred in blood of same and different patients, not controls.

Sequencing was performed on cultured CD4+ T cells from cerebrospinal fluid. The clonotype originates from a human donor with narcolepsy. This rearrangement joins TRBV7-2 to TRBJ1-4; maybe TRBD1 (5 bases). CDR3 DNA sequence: TGTGCCAGCAGCCCAGGAGTTGGGGCGCCGGGTGAAAAACTGTTTTTT. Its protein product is CASSPGVGAPGEKLFF.